This is a list of T cell receptor beta chains from one sample in a study of T cell changes during pregnancy in multiple sclerosis. Assay: immunoSEQ multiplex PCR; the TCRdb copy retains only in-frame clones and omits some. Of 65,000 to 80,000 clones in the sample, roughly 93% were seen once. Material: peripheral blood, obtained in the second trimester of pregnancy. Source of these receptors: a female donor with multiple sclerosis, enrolled in a pregnancy study. CDR3s include the opening cysteine and the closing phenylalanine or tryptophan. A D gene is named only where the DNA matches it firmly. Clone size is shown for a subset of rows, as once, few, many or a class of expanded clone.

d_gene	v_gene	j_gene	abundance	CDR3aa	CDR3nt
NA	TRBV5-1	TRBJ2-5	NA	CASTTEWGLQETQYF	TGCGCCAGCACCACCGAATGGGGCTTGCAAGAGACCCAGTACTTC
NA	TRBV7-6	TRBJ2-1	NA	CASSSQARDLEWEQFF	TGTGCCAGCAGCTCCCAAGCTAGGGACTTAGAGTGGGAGCAGTTCTTC
NA	TRBV6-1	TRBJ2-2	NA	CASSEGEDIGELFF	TGTGCCAGCAGTGAGGGGGAGGACATCGGGGAGCTGTTTTTT
NA	TRBV27	TRBJ2-5	NA	CASWDTPTAGTQYF	TGTGCCAGCTGGGACACTCCGACCGCCGGGACCCAGTACTTC
TRBD2	TRBV19	TRBJ2-3	NA	CASRSGGAIDTQYF	TGTGCCAGTAGATCCGGGGGGGCCATAGATACGCAGTATTTT
NA	TRBV4-1	TRBJ1-5	NA	CASSQDGTSNQPQHF	TGCGCCAGCAGCCAGGACGGGACAAGCAATCAGCCCCAGCATTTT
TRBD2	TRBV29-1	TRBJ2-7	NA	CSAGGTSGGTYEQYF	TGCAGCGCTGGAGGGACTAGCGGGGGGACCTACGAGCAGTACTTC
TRBD1	TRBV2	TRBJ2-3	NA	CASRRQGGGTDTQYF	TGTGCCAGCAGGAGACAGGGGGGGGGCACAGATACGCAGTATTTT
TRBD1	TRBV6-4	TRBJ2-3	NA	CASSAGQGRSTDTQYF	TGTGCCAGCAGTGCTGGACAGGGGAGGAGCACAGATACGCAGTATTTT
TRBD2	TRBV27	TRBJ2-1	NA	CASSLAGGYNEQFF	TGTGCCAGCAGTTTGGCGGGAGGCTACAATGAGCAGTTCTTC
TRBD2	TRBV5-4	TRBJ2-3	NA	CASSFASGGASTDTQYF	TGTGCCAGCAGCTTCGCTAGCGGGGGCGCAAGCACAGATACGCAGTATTTT
TRBD2	TRBV7-2	TRBJ2-1	NA	CASSLLAGGLPSSYNEQFF	TGTGCCAGCAGCTTACTAGCGGGGGGCCTTCCTAGCTCCTACAATGAGCAGTTCTTC
TRBD2	TRBV14	TRBJ2-7	NA	CASSQGTSQYF	TGTGCCAGCAGCCAGGGGACTAGTCAGTACTTC
TRBD1	TRBV4-1	TRBJ1-6	NA	CASSHRQGANSPLHF	TGCGCCAGCAGCCACCGACAGGGGGCAAATTCACCCCTCCACTTT
NA	TRBV7-2	TRBJ1-4	NA	CASSIQRGKLFF	TGTGCCAGCAGCATTCAAAGGGGAAAACTGTTTTTT
TRBD1	TRBV20-1	TRBJ2-7	NA	CSASQGDEQYF	TGCAGTGCTAGCCAGGGGGACGAGCAGTACTTC
NA	TRBV6-5	TRBJ1-5	NA	CASSYDSRPQQPQHF	TGTGCCAGCAGTTATGACAGCCGTCCCCAACAGCCCCAGCATTTT
NA	TRBV9	TRBJ1-6	NA	CASSARQGNSPLHF	TGTGCCAGCAGCGCCCGACAAGGCAATTCACCCCTCCACTTT
TRBD2	TRBV2	TRBJ2-7	NA	CASSAFGLAESYEQYF	TGTGCCAGCAGTGCGTTTGGACTAGCGGAATCCTACGAGCAGTACTTC
NA	TRBV21-1	TRBJ1-2	once	CASSNDRRTDLFLYGYTF	TGTGCCAGCAGCAACGACAGAAGGACCGACCTTTTCCTCTATGGCTACACCTTC
NA	TRBV5-6	TRBJ1-2	NA	CASSLDTNYGYTF	TGTGCCAGCAGCTTGGACACTAACTATGGCTACACCTTC
TRBD2	TRBV5-4	TRBJ2-3	NA	CASSSGTSGGAPDTQYF	TGTGCCAGCAGCTCCGGGACTAGCGGGGGGGCCCCAGATACGCAGTATTTT
NA	TRBV7-2	TRBJ2-7	NA	CASSWRTALSSYEQYF	TGTGCCAGCAGCTGGAGGACAGCGCTGAGCTCCTACGAGCAGTACTTC
NA	TRBV6-6	TRBJ1-4	NA	CASKEGANEKLFF	TGTGCCAGCAAAGAGGGGGCTAATGAAAAACTGTTTTTT
NA	TRBV6-5	TRBJ1-2	NA	CASSYNPDSNYGYTF	TGTGCCAGCAGTTATAATCCCGACTCCAACTATGGCTACACCTTC
TRBD2	TRBV6-5	TRBJ2-3	NA	CASSYDSGGSTDTQYF	TGTGCCAGCAGTTACGATTCGGGGGGTAGCACAGATACGCAGTATTTT